Listed below are T cell receptor beta chains from one sample, sequenced in a study of breast tumors, draining lymph nodes, adjacent tissues. Each CDR3 protein gets one entry after TCRdb re-called the multiplex PCR reads with MiXCR. The table shows about 200,000 distinct CDR3 sequences, with 25% to 40% occurring only once. Sequencing was done on a sample of axillary lymph node tissue. These receptors were obtained from a female donor with breast cancer. Some clones in this sample may be carry-over from other donors' samples. Each CDR3 is given with its conserved first and last residue. A D gene is named only where the DNA matches it firmly. For some rows the clone size is stated as once, few or many, or as a class when expanded; others skip it.

d_call j_call cdr3_length clone_size v_call cdr3_aa cdr3_nt
NA TRBJ2-5 15 NA TRBV7-3 CASSPVSNNQETQYF TGTGCCAGCAGCCCAGTATCGAACAACCAAGAGACCCAGTACTTC
TRBD1 TRBJ2-7 13 many TRBV29-1 CSVDGTGNNEQYF TGCAGCGTTGATGGGACAGGGAATAACGAGCAGTACTTC
TRBD2 TRBJ2-3 13 many TRBV4-1 CASSQTGGGTQYF TGCGCCAGCAGCCAAACGGGGGGGGGGACGCAGTATTTT
TRBD2 TRBJ2-1 15 many TRBV7-3 CASSQTSGGAGEQFF TGTGCCAGCAGCCAGACTAGCGGGGGGGCGGGTGAGCAGTTCTTC
NA TRBJ2-7 13 NA TRBV28 CASRGGHTYEQYF TGTGCCAGCCGTGGAGGACACACCTACGAGCAGTACTTC
TRBD2 TRBJ2-2 15 many TRBV20-1 CSAISGGAVPGELFF TGCAGTGCCATTAGCGGGGGGGCGGTCCCCGGGGAGCTGTTTTTT
TRBD1 TRBJ1-6 15 many TRBV5-4 CASSLRQGQNSPLHF TGTGCCAGCAGCTTGAGACAGGGGCAAAATTCACCCCTCCACTTT
NA TRBJ1-3 16 NA TRBV5-1 CASSWTDPKGGYTIYF TGCGCCAGCAGCTGGACGGACCCAAAGGGGGGCTACACCATATATTTT
TRBD2 TRBJ2-2 16 few TRBV3-1 CASSQSDGGATGELFF TGTGCCAGCAGCCAATCCGACGGGGGGGCCACCGGGGAGCTGTTTTTT
NA TRBJ1-5 15 many TRBV7-2 CASSLDWGGDQPQHF TGTGCCAGCAGCTTAGACTGGGGAGGGGATCAGCCCCAGCATTTT
NA TRBJ2-2 13 many TRBV5-1 CASSLGEAGELFF TGCGCCAGCAGCTTAGGGGAGGCCGGGGAGCTGTTTTTT
TRBD1 TRBJ2-3 17 many TRBV6-1 CASSVTGTGNRKDTQYF TGTGCCAGCAGTGTGACCGGGACAGGGAATCGTAAAGATACGCAGTATTTT
TRBD2 TRBJ2-3 18 many TRBV20-1 CSASSGLAGGLGADTQYF TGCAGTGCTTCCTCTGGACTAGCGGGGGGGCTCGGGGCAGATACGCAGTATTTT
TRBD1 TRBJ2-3 15 NA TRBV29-1 CSTQSPGQSTDTQYF TGCAGCACTCAATCTCCGGGACAGAGCACAGATACGCAGTATTTT
TRBD1 TRBJ2-7 16 many TRBV11-2 CASSLGQSGGRNEQYF TGTGCCAGCAGCTTAGGCCAATCAGGGGGCAGGAACGAGCAGTACTTC
NA TRBJ2-7 15 NA TRBV7-7 CARDLRTPDGTEQYF TGTGCTAGAGATCTCAGGACCCCGGATGGAACCGAGCAGTACTTC
TRBD2 TRBJ2-1 17 NA TRBV7-8 CASSSGLAGKGGNEQFF TGTGCCAGCAGCTCGGGACTAGCGGGAAAGGGGGGGAATGAGCAGTTCTTC
NA TRBJ2-2 10 NA TRBV20-1 CSARGGELFF TGCAGTGCTAGAGGGGGGGAGCTGTTTTTT
NA TRBJ2-5 12 NA TRBV2 CAGSVGSMTQYF TGTGCCGGCAGTGTAGGGAGTATGACCCAGTACTTC
NA TRBJ1-1 14 NA TRBV11-2 CASSFRSGETEAFF TGTGCCAGCAGCTTCCGCTCAGGGGAAACTGAAGCTTTCTTT
TRBD1 TRBJ1-5 15 many TRBV19 CASSPDRALNQPQHF TGTGCCAGTAGTCCGGACAGGGCTCTCAATCAGCCCCAGCATTTT
TRBD2 TRBJ2-7 15 few TRBV15 CVTSRGSAGEDEQYF TGTGTCACCAGCAGAGGTTCAGCGGGAGAGGACGAGCAGTACTTC